The following is a T cell receptor (beta chain) sequence with its context. Its antigen is not yet known. No qualities accompany the bases; no much larger clone lies one base away. V gives up 3 bases and J gives up 6 bases, and the segment between their germline ends measures 16 bases. The CDR3, from cysteine to phenylalanine, totals 15 residues. Only the CDR3 region is kept as DNA, spanning 45 bases read in frame from base 1. The germline V gene (reference sequence) provides CDR1 LNHNV and CDR2 YYDKDF. The data derive from a study of T cell changes during pregnancy in multiple sclerosis (dated by TCRdb to between 2017 and 2020). Regarding the research as a whole: In women with multiple sclerosis, the researchers looked at how the T cell repertoire shifted as pregnancy progressed.

Library preparation used the immunoSEQ multiplex PCR assay. TCRdb retrieved this table from immuneACCESS and kept in-frame rearrangements only. Not all clones are present; in checked studies, unresolved V genes account for under half, and no reason is known for the remainder. This sample lists more than 65,000 clones; 91% were detected once. The ten most abundant clones make up roughly 2.1% of the sample. The rearrangement combines TRBV15 with TRBJ2-3; the D region possibly corresponds to TRBD2 (5 bases align). This specimen consisted of peripheral blood, obtained in the first trimester of pregnancy. The receptor was isolated from a female donor with multiple sclerosis, enrolled in a pregnancy study. The DNA sequence reads TGTGCCACCAGCAGGGACGGGGTATCGGGGGATACGCAGTATTTT. Translated, this gives CATSRDGVSGDTQYF.